This TCR beta chain is from a study of early T cells in non-severe SARS-CoV-2 infection. Trimming shortened V by 5 bases and J by 1 base, and 18 bases separated the two germline ends. Germline V lookup: CDR1 SGHVS, CDR2 FQNEAQ. The CDR3 has 17 residues. Via MiXCR, TCRdb re-called the 5' RACE reads, giving one row per CDR3 protein. The sample holds around 89,000 distinct CDR3 sequences; roughly 14% are singletons and the top ten take about 0.59%. V gene TRBV7-8 combines with J gene TRBJ1-5, with TRBD1 as a possible D gene (5 bases). Sequencing input: whole blood. This sequence was found in an adult who was a healthcare worker with PCR-confirmed SARS-CoV-2 infection or an uninfected control (not recorded which). CDR3 sequence: CASSPQYRDYSNQPQHF. As DNA, the CDR3 is TGTGCCAGCAGCCCGCAGTACCGGGACTACAGCAATCAGCCCCAGCATTTT.